This entry lists 29 T cell receptor beta chains sequenced from one sample in a study of Graves' ophthalmopathy and Graves' hyperthyroidism (dated by TCRdb to about 2018). TCRdb records Illumina HiSeq 2000 as the sequencer. TCR beta CDR3 regions were amplified from RNA transcripts for repertoire sequencing. A first-round RT-PCR used HTBI primers with the Qiagen OneStep RT-PCR kit, followed by a second-round multiplex PCR, size selection and purification. TCRdb redid the processing of the public reads, applying fastp at Q25 and MiXCR, and retained in-frame beta chains. Rows with one shared CDR3 protein collapse into an entry with the most common genes and DNA. The sample table lists 650,000 to 900,000 distinct CDR3 sequences, approximately 40% of them with a count of one. 40% to 45% of the sample lies in the top ten. Material: peripheral blood. The receptors come from an adult man with Graves' ophthalmopathy.

This clonotype was detected a few times. V and J are TRBV12-3 or TRBV12-4 and TRBJ2-5; 11 bases line up with TRBD2. J gave up 7 bases and V 4 bases, and 11 bases lay outside the gene matches. This CDR3 is built from 16 residues. This CDR3 reads CASSSLTSGSWGTQYF. The DNA for the CDR3 is TGTGCCAGCAGTTCCCTCACTAGCGGGAGTTGGGGGACCCAGTACTTC.

This chain uses TRBV2 with TRBJ1-6, with D maybe TRBD1 (6 bases). The CDR3 consists of 13 residues. Germline lookup yields CDR1 SNHLY and CDR2 FYNNEI. V lost 11 bases to trimming and J lost 7 bases, with 15 bases between them. CDR3 coding DNA: TGTGCCGCGAGGACAGCGAGAAATTCACCCCTCCACTTT. As protein: CAARTARNSPLHF. The full variable domain, with the rest looked up from reference TRBV2 and TRBJ1-6, is EPEVTQTPSHQVTQMGQEVILRCVPISNHLYFYWYRQILGQKVEFLVSFYNNEISEKSEIFDDQFSVERPDGSNFTLKIRSTKLEDSAMYFCAARTARNSPLHFGNGTRLTVT.

The genes are TRBV25-1 and TRBJ2-2; D possibly corresponds to TRBD1 (6 bases). Germline CDR1 MGHDK, CDR2 SYGVNS. CDR3 size: 16 residues. Deletions cut 9 bases from V and 3 bases from J, with 20 bases between. The CDR3 sequence: CASSKTPGQYTGELFF. The CDR3, as DNA: TGTGCCAGTAGTAAAACTCCCGGACAGTACACCGGGGAGCTGTTTTTT.

The rearrangement links TRBV25-1 to TRBJ1-4; TRBD1 agrees at 9 bases. Germline loops: CDR1 MGHDK, CDR2 SYGVNS. The CDR3 runs to 19 residues. The junction had 13 bases not matched to a gene; V was cut back by 5 bases and J by 0 bases. The chain's CDR3 is CASSYLPGQGLSTNEKLFF. CDR3 sequence (DNA): TGTGCCAGCAGTTATTTACCGGGACAGGGACTCTCAACTAATGAAAAACTGTTTTTT. Full variable domain (remainder filled in from reference TRBV25-1 and TRBJ1-4): EADIYQTPRYLVIGTGKKITLECSQTMGHDKMYWYQQDPGMELHLIHYSYGVNSTEKGDLSSESTVSRIRTEHFPLTLESARPSHTSQYLCASSYLPGQGLSTNEKLFFGSGTQLSVL.

This clonotype was picked up one time. The genes are TRBV20-1 and TRBJ2-5; 7 bases are shared with TRBD2. Trimming cost V 3 bases and J 3 bases; bases outside gene matches: 10. CDR3 length: 15 amino acids. CDR1 and CDR2 (germline): DFQATT, SNEGSKA (reference sequence). The CDR3 nucleotides are TGCAGTGCTAGGCATGGGGGGGGGTACGAAGAGACCCAGTACTTC. Translating it yields CSARHGGGYEETQYF.

The rearrangement uses TRBV20-1 and TRBJ1-1; no definite D call. Germline assignment: CDR1 DFQATT and CDR2 SNEGSKA (reference sequence). The length of the CDR3 is 12 residues. Trimming cost V 0 bases and J 9 bases, with 11 bases left between them. CDR3 nucleotides: TGCAGTGCTAGAGATGGCTGGGCCAAAGCTTTCTTT. Translating gives CSARDGWAKAFF.

The table lists this clonotype with a few counts. J is TRBJ1-1 and V is TRBV19, with D possibly being TRBD1 (6 bases). Germline-derived CDR1 and CDR2 are LNHDA and SQIVND (reference sequence). The germline V and J ends were trimmed by 5 bases and 2 bases, with 15 bases remaining between them. The CDR3 length is 15 residues. DNA for the CDR3: TGTGCCAGTAGTCCACCGGGGGGCGGAAACACTGAAGCTTTCTTT. This codes for CASSPPGGGNTEAFF.

This clonotype has a single count. An end of the junction differs from the germline gene, which may be a read error. The chain carries TRBV7-8 and TRBJ2-7; D gene unclear. This CDR3 spans 15 amino acids. Germline V gene data show CDR1 as SGHVS and CDR2 as FQNEAQ. Here the CDR3 reads CAGSPLSDPFYEQYF. The CDR3 DNA follows: TGTGCCGGCAGCCCCCTGAGCGACCCCTTCTACGAGCAGTACTTC.

The chain links TRBV7-8 to TRBJ2-7; TRBD1 matches 7 bases. The CDR3 is 15 amino acids. Germline V CDR1 and CDR2: SGHVS, FQNEAQ. Germline trimming cut 6 bases from V and 1 base from J; bases unmatched to any gene: 9. CDR3 in DNA: TGTGCCAGCAGTGCCGGGACAGCTAGATCCTACGAGCAGTACTTC. This encodes CASSAGTARSYEQYF.

This chain uses TRBV25-1 with TRBJ2-5; possibly TRBD1 or TRBD2 for D (5 bases each). The germline gives CDR1 MGHDK, CDR2 SYGVNS. This CDR3 is built from 15 residues. Trimming removed 5 bases from V and 4 bases from J, with 17 bases in between. CDR3 DNA sequence: TGTGCCAGCAGTTTAGTACCGAGGGGTGCAGAGACCCAGTACTTC. Its translation is CASSLVPRGAETQYF.

This clonotype was counted at least ten times. The V gene is TRBV29-1, the J gene TRBJ2-2; D gene unclear. The CDR3 runs 12 residues. V was shortened by 6 bases and J by 4 bases, with 9 bases between the two germline ends. The V gene's germline CDR1 is SQVTM and CDR2 ANQGSEA. The CDR3 DNA sequence: TGCAGCGTGGGTAGGACCACCGGGGAGCTGTTTTTT. It is translated as CSVGRTTGELFF.

V usage is TRBV24-1 and J usage is TRBJ1-5; D ambiguous. This CDR3 comprises 15 residues. Trimming removed 11 bases at V and 6 bases at J, with 22 bases between. The germline gives CDR1 KGHDR, CDR2 SFDVKD. This CDR3 reads CASTQGLGLGQPQHF. CDR3 bases: TGTGCCAGCACCCAAGGGTTGGGGTTGGGTCAGCCCCAGCATTTT.

This clonotype was seen only a few times. The V gene is TRBV5-1, the J gene TRBJ2-5, with no clear D. CDR3 size: 14 residues. CDR1 and CDR2 (germline): SGHRS, YFSETQ. V dropped 0 bases and J dropped 3 bases, with 9 bases sitting between them. The CDR3 bases are TGCGCCAGCAGCTTGGCCGGGCTCGAAGAGACCCAGTACTTC. It yields the protein CASSLAGLEETQYF.

CDR3 protein: CASSLFEGDTGELFF. DNA of the CDR3: TGCGCCAGCAGCTTGTTCGAAGGGGACACCGGGGAGCTGTTTTTT. The V and J genes are TRBV5-1 and TRBJ2-2, with D tentatively TRBD1 (5 bases). The V gene lost 1 base and the J gene lost 3 bases, with 10 bases spanning the gap. The CDR3 is 15 amino acids. Germline-derived CDR1 and CDR2 are SGHRS and YFSETQ.

The rearrangement joins TRBV10-3 to TRBJ1-2; 8 bases agree with TRBD1. Per the germline V gene, CDR1 is ENHRY and CDR2 is SYGVKD. The CDR3 runs to 15 residues. V gave up 6 bases and J gave up 7 bases; unmatched junction bases: 13. CDR3 DNA: TGTGCCATCAGGGAAGGGGACAGGCCCCTAAGTGGCTACACCTTC. Encoded protein: CAIREGDRPLSGYTF.

This clonotype was seen just once. The J gene is TRBJ2-6, the V gene TRBV15, with 8 bases that match TRBD2. V lost 0 bases, J lost 3 bases, and 7 bases stayed unmatched. Germline CDR1 reads LNHNV; CDR2 reads YYDKDF (reference sequence). This CDR3 is 18 amino acids long. The CDR3 loop reads CATSRDPGGAVGANVLTF. In DNA, the CDR3 is TGTGCCACCAGCAGAGATCCCGGGGGGGCCGTTGGGGCCAACGTCCTGACTTTC.

Only one count was recorded for this clonotype. The chain combines TRBV2 with TRBJ1-5; D gene uncertain. The ends were cut back, 8 bases at V and 0 bases at J, with 8 bases in the middle. The CDR3 is 13 amino acids. The germline V gene has CDR1 SNHLY and CDR2 FYNNEI. The CDR3 nucleotides read TGTGCCAGCGTGGGGATTAGCAATCAGCCCCAGCATTTT. Its protein is CASVGISNQPQHF.

CDR3 sequence reads: CSAHGQGSSYEQYF. The DNA of the CDR3 is TGCAGTGCCCATGGACAGGGGAGCTCCTACGAGCAGTACTTC. J is TRBJ2-7 and V is TRBV20-1, with 9 bases matching TRBD1. The CDR3 covers 14 residues. Germline assignment: CDR1 DFQATT and CDR2 SNEGSKA (reference sequence). The ends lost 6 bases at V and 0 bases at J; junction bases unmatched: 6.

The sample holds many counts of this clonotype. J is TRBJ2-5 and V is TRBV20-1; D is undetermined. Trimming pared 3 bases from V and 13 bases from J, leaving 15 bases between. Germline assignment: CDR1 DFQATT and CDR2 SNEGSKA (reference sequence). CDR3 size: 11 residues. Here the CDR3 reads CSASSIRVGYF. The DNA of the CDR3 is TGCAGTGCTAGTTCTATCCGGGTAGGGTACTTC.

The chain recombines TRBV27 with TRBJ1-1; possibly TRBD1 for D (5 bases). Per the germline V gene, CDR1 is MNHEY and CDR2 is SMNVEV (reference sequence). V shed 8 bases and J shed 0 bases, with 10 bases lying between them. There are 13 residues in the CDR3. CDR3 protein: CASHTGMNTEAFF. CDR3 nucleotide sequence: TGTGCCAGCCATACAGGCATGAACACTGAAGCTTTCTTT.

V is TRBV12-3 or TRBV12-4 and J is TRBJ1-4; tentative D call: TRBD1 (5 bases). This CDR3 has 14 amino acids. V lost 6 bases and J 10 bases, leaving 18 bases between the germline ends. Here the CDR3 reads CASSPEVTQGKLFF. In nucleotides, the CDR3 is TGTGCCAGCAGCCCGGAAGTCACCCAGGGAAAACTGTTTTTT.

This chain connects TRBV7-9 to TRBJ2-3, with 11 bases fitting TRBD1. The CDR3 has 15 amino acids. CDR1 is SEHNR and CDR2 is FQNEAQ in the germline V gene (reference sequence). With 6 bases clipped from V and 4 bases from J, the junction kept 6 bases outside the gene matches. The CDR3 nucleotides read TGTGCCAGCAGTATACCGGACAGGGGGCCAGATACGCAGTATTTT. Its translation: CASSIPDRGPDTQYF.

The chain joins TRBV19 to TRBJ1-4; possible D gene TRBD1, 5 bases. V dropped 5 bases and J dropped 3 bases, with 19 bases sitting between them. This CDR3 contains 17 residues. Germline V gene data show CDR1 as LNHDA and CDR2 as SQIVND (reference sequence). CDR3 sequence reads: CASSVKGPGWPNEKLFF. CDR3 coding DNA: TGTGCCAGTAGTGTAAAGGGACCGGGGTGGCCTAATGAAAAACTGTTTTTT. The full variable domain, with the rest looked up from reference TRBV19 and TRBJ1-4, is DGGITQSPKYLFRKEGQNVTLSCEQNLNHDAMYWYRQDPGQGLRLIYYSQIVNDFQKGDIAEGYSVSREKKESFPLTVTSAQKNPTAFYLCASSVKGPGWPNEKLFFGSGTQLSVL.

This clonotype has at least ten counts. The CDR3 DNA reads TGTGCCACCAGCAGAGAAACGGCTGGGGCCAACGTCCTGACTTTC. This translates into CATSRETAGANVLTF. This rearrangement joins TRBV15 to TRBJ2-6; D remains unclear. CDR1 and CDR2 from the germline V gene are LNHNV and YYDKDF (reference sequence). V was cut by 0 bases and J by 2 bases, with 5 bases left in between. This CDR3 has 15 residues.

This clonotype has a handful of counts. The chain links TRBV7-9 to TRBJ1-6, with 9 positions matching TRBD1. This CDR3 is 19 amino acids long. Germline CDR1 reads SEHNR; CDR2 reads FQNEAQ (reference sequence). The junction had 13 bases not matched to a gene; V was cut back by 0 bases and J by 7 bases. The CDR3 DNA follows: TGTGCCAGCAGCTTAGCTAGAGGCGTCGGGGACAGGGAAAATTCACCCCTCCACTTT. This sequence encodes CASSLARGVGDRENSPLHF.

This chain links TRBV25-1 with TRBJ1-2, with 7 bases fitting TRBD1. The germline CDR1 and CDR2 sequences are MGHDK and SYGVNS. With 3 bases clipped from V and 2 bases from J, the junction kept 9 bases outside the gene matches. The CDR3 sequence is 16 residues long. The CDR3 DNA sequence: TGTGCCAGCAGTGAGGCCGGGACAGAAAACAACTATGGCTACACCTTC. Amino acids: CASSEAGTENNYGYTF.

The rearrangement uses TRBV5-5 and TRBJ1-2; D uncertain. The V end lost 3 bases, the J end lost 0 bases, and 18 bases lay between the germline ends. Germline V gene sequence: CDR1 SGHKS, CDR2 YYEKEE (reference sequence). The CDR3 is made up of 17 amino acids. The CDR3 DNA is TGTGCCAGCAGCTCCCCCGGCCCCCCGACCACTAACTATGGCTACACCTTC. Protein: CASSSPGPPTTNYGYTF.

This clonotype was counted only a few times. The rearrangement links TRBV24-1 to TRBJ1-5, with 8 bases lining up with TRBD1. CDR3 length: 13 amino acids. V gave up 12 bases and J gave up 4 bases; unmatched junction bases: 7. Germline V lookup: CDR1 KGHDR, CDR2 SFDVKD. This CDR3 reads CAWSGQGNQPQHF. In DNA, the CDR3 is TGTGCCTGGAGCGGACAGGGTAATCAGCCCCAGCATTTT.

Comments on this clonotype: The junction shows a germline mismatch at one end, possibly a read error. In nucleotides, the CDR3 is TGTGCCAGCAGTCCGCGGGCTAAACCGTTTTTT. Translated, it gives CASSPRAKPFF. V gene TRBV6-9 combines with J gene TRBJ1-4; unclear D gene. The CDR3 spans 11 residues. The germline CDR1 and CDR2 sequences are MNHGY and SVAAGI.